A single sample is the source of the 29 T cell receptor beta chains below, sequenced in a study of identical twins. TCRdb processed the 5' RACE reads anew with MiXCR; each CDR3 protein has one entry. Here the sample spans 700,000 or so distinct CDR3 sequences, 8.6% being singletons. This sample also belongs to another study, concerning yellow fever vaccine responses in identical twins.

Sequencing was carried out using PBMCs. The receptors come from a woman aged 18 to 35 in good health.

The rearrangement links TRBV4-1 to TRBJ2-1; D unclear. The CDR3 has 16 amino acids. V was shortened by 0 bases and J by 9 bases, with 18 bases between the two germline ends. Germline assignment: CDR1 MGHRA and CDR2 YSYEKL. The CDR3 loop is CASSQDSFPVRGEQFF. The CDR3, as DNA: TGCGCCAGCAGCCAAGATAGCTTCCCCGTTCGAGGTGAGCAGTTCTTC.

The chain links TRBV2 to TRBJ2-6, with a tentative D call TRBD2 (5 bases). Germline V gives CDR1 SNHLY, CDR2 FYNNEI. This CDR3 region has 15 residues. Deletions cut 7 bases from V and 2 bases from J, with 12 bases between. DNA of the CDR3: TGTGCCAGCATTAAGGAACTAGCTGGGGCCAACGTCCTGACTTTC. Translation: CASIKELAGANVLTF.

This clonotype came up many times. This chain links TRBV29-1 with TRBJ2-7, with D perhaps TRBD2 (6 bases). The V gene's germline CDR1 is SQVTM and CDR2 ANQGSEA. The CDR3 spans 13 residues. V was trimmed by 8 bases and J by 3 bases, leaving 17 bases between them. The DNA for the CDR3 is TGCAGCCCCCGGGAAGGGAGGCGCTACGAGCAGTACTTC. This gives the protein CSPREGRRYEQYF.

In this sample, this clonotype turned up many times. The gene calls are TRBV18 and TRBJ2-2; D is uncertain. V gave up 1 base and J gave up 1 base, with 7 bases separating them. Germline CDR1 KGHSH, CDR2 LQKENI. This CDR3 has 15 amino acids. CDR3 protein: CASSPQTENTGELFF. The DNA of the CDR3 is TGTGCCAGCTCACCACAGACTGAGAACACCGGGGAGCTGTTTTTT.

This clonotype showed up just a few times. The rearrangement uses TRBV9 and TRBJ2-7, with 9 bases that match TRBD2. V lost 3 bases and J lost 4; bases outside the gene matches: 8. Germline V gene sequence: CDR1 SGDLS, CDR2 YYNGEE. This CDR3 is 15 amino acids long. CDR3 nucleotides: TGTGCCAGCAGCGCGGAACCGGGACTAGCATACGAGCAGTACTTC. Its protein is CASSAEPGLAYEQYF. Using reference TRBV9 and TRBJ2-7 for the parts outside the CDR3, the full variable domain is DSGVTQTPKHLITATGQRVTLRCSPRSGDLSVYWYQQSLDQGLQFLIQYYNGEERAKGNILERFSAQQFPDLHSELNLSSLELGDSALYFCASSAEPGLAYEQYFGPGTRLTVT.

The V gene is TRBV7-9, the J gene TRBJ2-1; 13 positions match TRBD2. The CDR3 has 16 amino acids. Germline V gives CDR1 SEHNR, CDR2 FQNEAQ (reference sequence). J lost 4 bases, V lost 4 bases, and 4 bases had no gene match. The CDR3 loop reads CASSSRTSGRYNEQFF. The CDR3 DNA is TGTGCCAGCAGCTCCCGGACTAGCGGGAGATACAATGAGCAGTTCTTC.

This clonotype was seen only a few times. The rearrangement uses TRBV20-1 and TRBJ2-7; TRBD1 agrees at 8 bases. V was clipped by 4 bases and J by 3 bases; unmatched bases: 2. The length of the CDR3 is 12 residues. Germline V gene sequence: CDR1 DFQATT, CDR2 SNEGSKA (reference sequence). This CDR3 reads CSATGTGYEQYF. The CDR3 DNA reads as TGCAGTGCTACCGGGACAGGCTACGAGCAGTACTTC.

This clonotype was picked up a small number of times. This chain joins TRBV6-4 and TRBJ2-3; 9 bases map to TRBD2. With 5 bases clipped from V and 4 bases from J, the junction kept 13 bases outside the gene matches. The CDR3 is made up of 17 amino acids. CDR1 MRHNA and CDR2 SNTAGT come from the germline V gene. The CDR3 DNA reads TGTGCCAGCAGTCCGCGGGGGGTAGCGGGGGAGGCAGATACGCAGTATTTT. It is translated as CASSPRGVAGEADTQYF.

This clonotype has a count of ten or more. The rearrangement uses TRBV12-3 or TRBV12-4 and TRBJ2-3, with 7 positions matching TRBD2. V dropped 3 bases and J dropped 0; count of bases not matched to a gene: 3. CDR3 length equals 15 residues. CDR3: CASSFSGQSTDTQYF. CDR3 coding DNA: TGTGCCAGCAGTTTTAGCGGGCAGAGCACAGATACGCAGTATTTT.

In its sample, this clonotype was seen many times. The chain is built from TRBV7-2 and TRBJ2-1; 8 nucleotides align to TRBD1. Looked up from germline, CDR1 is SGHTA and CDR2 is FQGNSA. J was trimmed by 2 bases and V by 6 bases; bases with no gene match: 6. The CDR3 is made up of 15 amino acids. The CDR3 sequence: CASSPGTGAYNEQFF. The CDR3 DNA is TGTGCCAGCAGTCCCGGGACAGGAGCCTACAATGAGCAGTTCTTC.

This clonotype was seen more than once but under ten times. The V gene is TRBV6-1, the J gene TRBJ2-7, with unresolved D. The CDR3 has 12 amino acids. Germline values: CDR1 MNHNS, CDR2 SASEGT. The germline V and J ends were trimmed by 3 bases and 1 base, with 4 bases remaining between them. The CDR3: CASSEASYEQYF. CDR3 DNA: TGTGCCAGCAGTGAGGCGTCCTACGAGCAGTACTTC.

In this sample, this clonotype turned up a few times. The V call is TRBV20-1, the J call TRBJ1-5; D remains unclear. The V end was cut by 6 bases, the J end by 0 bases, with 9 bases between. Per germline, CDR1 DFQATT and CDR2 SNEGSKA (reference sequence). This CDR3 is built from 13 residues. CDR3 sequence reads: CSAHRGSNQPQHF. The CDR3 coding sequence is TGCAGTGCCCACCGGGGTAGCAATCAGCCCCAGCATTTT.

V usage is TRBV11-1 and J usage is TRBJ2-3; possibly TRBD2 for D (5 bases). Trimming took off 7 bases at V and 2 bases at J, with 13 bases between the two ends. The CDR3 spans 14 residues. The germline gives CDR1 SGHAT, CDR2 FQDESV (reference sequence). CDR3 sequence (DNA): TGTGCCAGCACCTTTCTGGAGGACACAGATACGCAGTATTTT. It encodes CASTFLEDTDTQYF.

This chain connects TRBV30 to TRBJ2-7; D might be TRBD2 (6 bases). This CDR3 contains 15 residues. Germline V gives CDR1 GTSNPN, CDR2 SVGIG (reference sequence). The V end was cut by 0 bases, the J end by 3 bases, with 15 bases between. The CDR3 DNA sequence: TGTGCCTGGAGTGTACATACTAGCAGAAACTACGAGCAGTACTTC. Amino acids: CAWSVHTSRNYEQYF.

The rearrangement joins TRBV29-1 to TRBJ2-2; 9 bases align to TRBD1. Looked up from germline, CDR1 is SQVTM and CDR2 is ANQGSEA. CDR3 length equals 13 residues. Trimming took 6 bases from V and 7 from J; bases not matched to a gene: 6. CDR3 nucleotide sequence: TGCAGCGTCTGGGACAGGGCGATCGGGGAGCTGTTTTTT. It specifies CSVWDRAIGELFF.

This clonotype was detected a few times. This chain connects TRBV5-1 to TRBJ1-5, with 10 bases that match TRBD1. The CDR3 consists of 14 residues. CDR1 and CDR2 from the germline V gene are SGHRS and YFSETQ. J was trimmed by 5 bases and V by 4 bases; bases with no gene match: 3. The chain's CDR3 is CASSPGTGDQPQHF. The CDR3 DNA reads TGCGCCAGCAGCCCGGGGACAGGGGATCAGCCCCAGCATTTT.

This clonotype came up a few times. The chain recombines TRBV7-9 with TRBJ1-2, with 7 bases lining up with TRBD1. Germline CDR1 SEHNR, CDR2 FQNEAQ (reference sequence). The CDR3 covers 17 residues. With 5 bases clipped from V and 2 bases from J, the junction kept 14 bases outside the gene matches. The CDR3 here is CASSPPPWDSDNYGYTF. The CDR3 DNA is TGTGCCAGCAGCCCTCCCCCTTGGGACAGCGACAACTATGGCTACACCTTC.

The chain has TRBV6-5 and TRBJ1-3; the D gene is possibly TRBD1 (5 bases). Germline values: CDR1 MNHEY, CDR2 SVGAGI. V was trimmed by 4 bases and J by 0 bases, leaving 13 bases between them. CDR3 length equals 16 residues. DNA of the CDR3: TGTGCCAGCAGTTGGGGACTTTTAAGCTCTGGAAACACCATATATTTT. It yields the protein CASSWGLLSSGNTIYF.

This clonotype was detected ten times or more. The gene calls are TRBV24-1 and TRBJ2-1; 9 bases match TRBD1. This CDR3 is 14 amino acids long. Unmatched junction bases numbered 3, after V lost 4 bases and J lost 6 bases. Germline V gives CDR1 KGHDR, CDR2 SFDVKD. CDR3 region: CATSDMTGGNEQFF. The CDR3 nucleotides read TGTGCCACCAGTGACATGACAGGGGGCAATGAGCAGTTCTTC.

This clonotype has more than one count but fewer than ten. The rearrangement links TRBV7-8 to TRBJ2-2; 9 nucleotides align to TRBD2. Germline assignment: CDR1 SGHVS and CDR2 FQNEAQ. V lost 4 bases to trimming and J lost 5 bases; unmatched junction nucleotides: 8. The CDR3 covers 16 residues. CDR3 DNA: TGTGCCAGCAGCTGGATTAGCGGGAGTAGTACCGGGGAGCTGTTTTTT. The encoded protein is CASSWISGSSTGELFF.

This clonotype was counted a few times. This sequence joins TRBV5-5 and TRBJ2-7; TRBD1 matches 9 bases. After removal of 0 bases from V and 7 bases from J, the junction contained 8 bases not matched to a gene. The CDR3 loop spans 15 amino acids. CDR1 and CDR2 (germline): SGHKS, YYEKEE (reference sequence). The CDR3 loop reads CASSLEGQGHREQYF. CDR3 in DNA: TGTGCCAGCAGCTTGGAAGGACAGGGGCATCGGGAGCAGTACTTC.

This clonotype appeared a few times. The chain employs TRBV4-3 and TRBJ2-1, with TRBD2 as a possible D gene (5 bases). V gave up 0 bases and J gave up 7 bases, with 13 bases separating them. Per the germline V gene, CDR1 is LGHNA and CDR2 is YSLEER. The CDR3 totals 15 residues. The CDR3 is CASSQDWLLANEQFF. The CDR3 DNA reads TGCGCCAGCAGCCAAGATTGGTTGCTAGCAAATGAGCAGTTCTTC.

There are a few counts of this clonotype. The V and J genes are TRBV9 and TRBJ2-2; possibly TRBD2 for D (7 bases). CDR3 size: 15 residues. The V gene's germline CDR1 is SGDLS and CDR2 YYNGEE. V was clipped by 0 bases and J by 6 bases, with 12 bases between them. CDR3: CASSVGGGPAGELFF. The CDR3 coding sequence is TGTGCCAGCAGCGTAGGCGGGGGCCCGGCCGGGGAGCTGTTTTTT. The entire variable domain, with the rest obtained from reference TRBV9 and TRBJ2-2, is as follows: DSGVTQTPKHLITATGQRVTLRCSPRSGDLSVYWYQQSLDQGLQFLIQYYNGEERAKGNILERFSAQQFPDLHSELNLSSLELGDSALYFCASSVGGGPAGELFFGEGSRLTVL.

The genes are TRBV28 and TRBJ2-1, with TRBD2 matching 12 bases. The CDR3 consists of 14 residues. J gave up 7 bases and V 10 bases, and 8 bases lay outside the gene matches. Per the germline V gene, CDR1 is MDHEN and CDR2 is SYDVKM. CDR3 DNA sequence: TGTGCCACTTCACTAGCGGGGGGTTTTAATGAGCAGTTCTTC. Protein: CATSLAGGFNEQFF. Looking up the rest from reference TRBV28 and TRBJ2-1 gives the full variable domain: DVKVTQSSRYLVKRTGEKVFLECVQDMDHENMFWYRQDPGLGLRLIYFSYDVKMKEKGDIPEGYSVSREKKERFSLILESASTNQTSMYLCATSLAGGFNEQFFGPGTRLTVL.

CDR3 nucleotide sequence: TGTGCCAGCAGCTTAACGGGGGGGGGACAGATGTACGAGCAGTACTTC. Translating gives CASSLTGGGQMYEQYF. The V gene is TRBV7-3, the J gene TRBJ2-7; D may correspond to TRBD1 or TRBD2 (7 bases each). This CDR3 comprises 16 residues. Trimming cost V 0 bases and J 4 bases, with 16 bases left between them. The germline V gene has CDR1 SGHTA and CDR2 FQGTGA.

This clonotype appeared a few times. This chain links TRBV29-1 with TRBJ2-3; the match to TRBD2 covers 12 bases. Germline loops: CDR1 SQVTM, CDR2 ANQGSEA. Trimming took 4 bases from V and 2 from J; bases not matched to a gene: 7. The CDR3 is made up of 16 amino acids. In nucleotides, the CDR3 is TGCAGCGTTGTTCTAGCGGGGGGGCGAGACACAGATACGCAGTATTTT. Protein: CSVVLAGGRDTDTQYF.

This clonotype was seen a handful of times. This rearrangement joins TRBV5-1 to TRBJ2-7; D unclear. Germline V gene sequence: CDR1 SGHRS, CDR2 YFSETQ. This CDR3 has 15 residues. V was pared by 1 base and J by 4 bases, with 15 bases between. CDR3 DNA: TGCGCCAGCAGCTTGTCCTTCGACACTATATACGAGCAGTACTTC. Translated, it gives CASSLSFDTIYEQYF.

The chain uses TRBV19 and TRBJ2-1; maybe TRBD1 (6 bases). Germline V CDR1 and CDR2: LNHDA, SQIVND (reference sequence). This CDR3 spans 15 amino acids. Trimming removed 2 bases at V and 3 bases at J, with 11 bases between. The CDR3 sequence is CASSISGRGYNEQFF. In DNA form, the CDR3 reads TGTGCCAGTAGTATATCAGGCAGGGGCTACAATGAGCAGTTCTTC.

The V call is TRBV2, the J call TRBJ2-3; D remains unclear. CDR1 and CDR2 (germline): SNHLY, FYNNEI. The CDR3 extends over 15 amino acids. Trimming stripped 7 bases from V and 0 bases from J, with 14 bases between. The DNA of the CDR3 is TGTGCCAGCAAGACCGGTCCGTTTAGCACAGATACGCAGTATTTT. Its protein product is CASKTGPFSTDTQYF.